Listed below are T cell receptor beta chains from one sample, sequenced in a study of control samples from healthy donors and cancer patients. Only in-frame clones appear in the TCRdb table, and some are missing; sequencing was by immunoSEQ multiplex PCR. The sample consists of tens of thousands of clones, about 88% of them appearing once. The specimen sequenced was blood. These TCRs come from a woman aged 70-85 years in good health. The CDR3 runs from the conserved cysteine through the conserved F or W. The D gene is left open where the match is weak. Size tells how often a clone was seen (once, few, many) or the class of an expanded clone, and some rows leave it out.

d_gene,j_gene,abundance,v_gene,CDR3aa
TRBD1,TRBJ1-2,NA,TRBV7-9,CASSPDRASGYTF
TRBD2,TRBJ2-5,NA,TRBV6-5,CASGLGTSGETQYF
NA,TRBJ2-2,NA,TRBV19,CASSIGHQVTGELFF
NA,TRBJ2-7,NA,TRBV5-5,CASSWQTGVEQYF
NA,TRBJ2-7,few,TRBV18,CASSAGGDYEQYF
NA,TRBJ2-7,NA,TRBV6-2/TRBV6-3,CASSMDGYEQYF
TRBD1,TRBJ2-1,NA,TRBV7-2,CASSRDSVPEQFF
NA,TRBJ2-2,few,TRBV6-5,CATGETADTGELFF
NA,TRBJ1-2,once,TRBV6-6,CASSSPRRGVNYGYTF
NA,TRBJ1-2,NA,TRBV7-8,CASSLEAAYGYTF
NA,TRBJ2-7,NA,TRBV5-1,CASSDLQGRNEQYF
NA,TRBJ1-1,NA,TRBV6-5,CASSQQGLPARAFF
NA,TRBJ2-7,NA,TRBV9,CASSPTLRGNNEQYF
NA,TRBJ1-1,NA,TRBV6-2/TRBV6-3,CASSYGTANTEAFF
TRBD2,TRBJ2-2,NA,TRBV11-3,CASSSGGGANTGELFF
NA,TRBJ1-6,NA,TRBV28,CASSPPPNSPLHF
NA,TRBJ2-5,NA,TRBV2,CASSEAGNYLETQYF